One and the same sample provided the 11 T cell receptor beta chains below, sequenced in a study of blood T cell repertoires in COVID-19. Sequenced by immunoSEQ multiplex PCR; TCRdb stores in-frame clones only, minus some. The sample holds approximately 320,000 clones; 75% to 85% are singletons and the top ten take 7.2%. The sample consisted of peripheral blood. The receptors were gathered from a human donor in a cohort sampled during active COVID-19.

The chain links TRBV9 to TRBJ2-1, with D uncertain. This CDR3 has 14 amino acids. The ends were cut back, 0 bases at V and 1 base at J, with 5 bases in the middle. Germline V CDR1 and CDR2: SGDLS, YYNGEE. The CDR3 here is CASSVERSYNEQFF. The CDR3 bases are TGTGCCAGCAGCGTAGAACGGTCCTACAATGAGCAGTTCTTC.

The chain is built from TRBV19 and TRBJ2-1; weak D call: TRBD1 (6 bases). Trimming cost V 6 bases and J 8 bases, with 14 bases left between them. This CDR3 spans 13 amino acids. Germline CDR1 reads LNHDA; CDR2 reads SQIVND (reference sequence). The CDR3 sequence is CASRMIQGYEQFF. The CDR3 nucleotides read TGTGCCAGTAGGATGATACAGGGCTATGAGCAGTTCTTC.

The CDR3 DNA follows: TGTGCCAGCAGCCCCCTACTAGCGGGGGGTATCTACGAGCAGTACTTC. Its protein is CASSPLLAGGIYEQYF. This sequence joins TRBV11-2 and TRBJ2-7; the match to TRBD2 covers 12 bases. V trimming: 5 bases; J trimming: 3 bases; junction bases outside the gene matches: 8. The germline CDR1 and CDR2 sequences are SGHAT and FQNNGV. This CDR3 comprises 16 residues. Drawing the rest from reference TRBV11-2 and TRBJ2-7, the complete variable domain is EAGVAQSPRYKIIEKRQSVAFWCNPISGHATLYWYQQILGQGPKLLIQFQNNGVVDDSQLPKDRFSAERLKGVDSTLKIQPAKLEDSAVYLCASSPLLAGGIYEQYFGPGTRLTVT.

The DNA for the CDR3 is TGTGCCAGCTTGAGACAGGGCCTTAACTATGGCTACACCTTC. Amino acids: CASLRQGLNYGYTF. V and J are TRBV6-5 and TRBJ1-2; 7 bases map to TRBD1. The CDR3 is 14 amino acids. Germline assignment: CDR1 MNHEY and CDR2 SVGAGI. With 8 bases clipped from V and 1 base from J, the junction kept 7 bases outside the gene matches.

The chain has TRBV9 and TRBJ1-2; D gene uncertain. Germline CDR1 and CDR2: SGDLS and YYNGEE. V lost 2 bases and J lost 5, with 19 bases in between. The CDR3 is made up of 16 amino acids. The CDR3 reads CASSVGGSGIGYGYTF. The CDR3 DNA is TGTGCCAGCAGCGTGGGAGGTTCGGGAATCGGGTATGGCTACACCTTC.

The genes are TRBV5-1 and TRBJ1-2; a weak D match, TRBD1 (5 bases). The CDR3 sequence is 16 residues long. V lost 0 bases and J 0 bases, leaving 12 bases between the germline ends. Looked up from germline, CDR1 is SGHRS and CDR2 is YFSETQ. The CDR3 nucleotides read TGCGCCAGCAGCTTGGCCGGAAGGGGTTCTAACTATGGCTACACCTTC. As protein: CASSLAGRGSNYGYTF. The entire variable domain, with the rest obtained from reference TRBV5-1 and TRBJ1-2, is as follows: KAGVTQTPRYLIKTRGQQVTLSCSPISGHRSVSWYQQTPGQGLQFLFEYFSETQRNKGNFPGRFSGRQFSNSRSEMNVSTLELGDSALYLCASSLAGRGSNYGYTFGSGTRLTVV.

This clone came up once. Other nucleotide sequences from this sample produce the same CDR3. The V gene is TRBV5-1, the J gene TRBJ1-5; D is undetermined. The V end was cut by 4 bases, the J end by 2 bases, with 10 bases between. Germline loops: CDR1 SGHRS, CDR2 YFSETQ. The CDR3 is made up of 14 amino acids. CDR3 loop: CASSLGEGNQPQHF. CDR3 bases: TGCGCCAGCAGCCTGGGTGAGGGCAATCAGCCCCAGCATTTT.

This clone has a single count. This rearrangement joins TRBV5-1 to TRBJ2-6, with D possibly matching TRBD1 (5 bases). Germline CDR1 and CDR2: SGHRS and YFSETQ. V lost 2 bases to trimming and J lost 1 base, with 10 bases between them. The CDR3 is made up of 16 amino acids. Here the CDR3 DNA reads TGCGCCAGCAGCTTCGAGACAGTTTCTGGGGCCAACGTCCTGACTTTC. It encodes CASSFETVSGANVLTF. Full variable domain (missing parts from reference TRBV5-1 and TRBJ2-6): KAGVTQTPRYLIKTRGQQVTLSCSPISGHRSVSWYQQTPGQGLQFLFEYFSETQRNKGNFPGRFSGRQFSNSRSEMNVSTLELGDSALYLCASSFETVSGANVLTFGAGSRLTVL.

This chain connects TRBV4-2 to TRBJ1-1; D unresolved. V shed 4 bases and J shed 0 bases, with 15 bases lying between them. The CDR3 has 16 residues. The germline CDR1 and CDR2 sequences are LGHNA and YNFKEQ. Here the CDR3 reads CASSRLNGALNTEAFF. CDR3 sequence (DNA): TGTGCCAGCAGCCGCCTCAACGGAGCACTGAACACTGAAGCTTTCTTT.

This clone appeared a few times. V and J are TRBV5-4 and TRBJ2-7; D might be TRBD2 (5 bases). Deletions cut 2 bases from V and 5 bases from J, with 14 bases between. The germline V gene encodes CDR1 SGHNT and CDR2 YYREEE (reference sequence). The CDR3 loop spans 14 amino acids. The chain's CDR3 is CASSFPGVLDEQYF. The CDR3, as DNA: TGTGCCAGCAGCTTTCCCGGGGTTCTGGACGAGCAGTACTTC. The variable domain in full, completed from reference TRBV5-4 and TRBJ2-7, reads ETGVTQSPTHLIKTRGQQVTLRCSSQSGHNTVSWYQQALGQGPQFIFQYYREEENGRGNFPPRFSGLQFPNYSSELNVNALELDDSALYLCASSFPGVLDEQYFGPGTRLTVT.

The J gene is TRBJ1-1, the V gene TRBV10-3; weak D call: TRBD1 (6 bases). This CDR3 contains 15 residues. Trimming pared 0 bases from V and 5 bases from J, leaving 13 bases between. Per germline, CDR1 ENHRY and CDR2 SYGVKD. The CDR3 nucleotides are TGTGCCATCAGTGAGTCGCGGGCAGGGGAAACTGAAGCTTTCTTT. Amino acids: CAISESRAGETEAFF.